In this sample, the clone carrying this T cell receptor (beta chain) turned up once. CDR1 and CDR2 from the germline V gene are MNHEY and SMNVEV (reference sequence). This CDR3 is 19 amino acids long. V shed 6 bases and J 4 bases; nucleotides not matched to a gene: 15. TCRdb's table, derived via immunoSEQ multiplex PCR, lists solely in-frame clones and lacks some. The sample includes about 270,000 clones, under 90% of them seen just once. This record belongs to a study of blood T cell repertoires in COVID-19. Sequenced material: peripheral blood. This sequence originates from a woman between 18 and 30 years old with acute or convalescent COVID-19. The rearrangement links TRBV27 to TRBJ2-1; 13 nucleotides line up with TRBD2. The CDR3: CASSSRGGLAGVSYNEQFF. CDR3 nucleotide sequence: TGTGCCAGCAGCTCCAGGGGCGGACTAGCGGGAGTTTCGTACAATGAGCAGTTCTTC.